There are many counts of the clone carrying this TCR beta chain. TCRdb re-called the reads through MiXCR, storing one row per CDR3 protein. In the table there are 450,000 to 600,000 distinct CDR3 sequences, approximately 10% of which are singletons. These data are taken from a study of T cell repertoires in cytomegalovirus infection. Study-level background: In public TCR beta signatures, there were indications of both CMV infection and matching HLA type.

This CDR3 is 14 amino acids long. The V end lost 6 bases, the J end lost 2 bases, and 13 bases lay between the germline ends. The germline V gene encodes CDR1 SGHTA and CDR2 FQGNSA. This rearrangement joins TRBV7-2 to TRBJ2-5; D remains ambiguous. This clonotype originated in a human donor in good health (CMV status not recorded). Some clones in this sample may be carry-over from other donors' samples. The material sequenced was PBMCs. The CDR3 spells CASSFGWVQETQYF. The CDR3 DNA follows: TGTGCCAGCAGTTTCGGGTGGGTACAAGAGACCCAGTACTTC.